These T cell receptor beta chains were read from a single sample in a study of blood T cell repertoires in COVID-19. Repertoires were generated with immunoSEQ multiplex PCR, while TCRdb's copy carries only in-frame clones and drops some. In the table there are about 93,000 clones, approximately 87% of which are singletons. Sequencing input: peripheral blood. These receptor sequences come from a human donor with active COVID-19. The donor label of this sample is uncertain. CDR3s include the opening cysteine and the closing phenylalanine or tryptophan. A D gene is named only where the DNA matches it firmly. Some rows have no size entry. The others give once, few or many, or a class for an expanded clone.

D gene: NA; V gene: TRBV5-6; clone size: NA; J gene: TRBJ1-6; CDR3 protein: CASSFTGSNSPLHF; CDR3 DNA: TGTGCCAGCAGTTTCACAGGGAGTAATTCACCCCTCCACTTT
D gene: TRBD1; V gene: TRBV5-1; clone size: NA; J gene: TRBJ1-4; CDR3 protein: CASSDTDRGEKLFF; CDR3 DNA: TGCGCCAGCAGCGATACTGACAGGGGTGAAAAACTGTTTTTT
D gene: TRBD1; V gene: TRBV5-4; clone size: NA; J gene: TRBJ1-1; CDR3 protein: CASSPQTGGNAEAFF; CDR3 DNA: TGTGCCAGCAGCCCACAGACAGGGGGCAACGCTGAAGCTTTCTTT
D gene: TRBD1; V gene: TRBV28; clone size: NA; J gene: TRBJ1-1; CDR3 protein: CASLPGTGGAAAFF; CDR3 DNA: TGTGCCAGCCTCCCCGGGACAGGGGGCGCCGCAGCTTTCTTT
D gene: TRBD2; V gene: TRBV5-4; clone size: NA; J gene: TRBJ2-1; CDR3 protein: CASSPGGDSYNEQFF; CDR3 DNA: TGTGCCAGCAGCCCGGGGGGGGACTCCTACAATGAGCAGTTCTTC
D gene: NA; V gene: TRBV18; clone size: NA; J gene: TRBJ2-1; CDR3 protein: CASSPPAGTYNEQFF; CDR3 DNA: TGTGCCAGCTCACCACCTGCAGGGACCTACAATGAGCAGTTCTTC
D gene: NA; V gene: TRBV11-1; clone size: NA; J gene: TRBJ2-5; CDR3 protein: CASSLGLRSETQYF; CDR3 DNA: TGTGCCAGCAGCTTAGGGTTGCGGTCGGAGACCCAGTACTTC
D gene: TRBD1; V gene: TRBV28; clone size: NA; J gene: TRBJ1-5; CDR3 protein: CASSPYGTGDYQPQHF; CDR3 DNA: TGTGCCAGCAGTCCCTACGGGACAGGGGACTATCAGCCCCAGCATTTT
D gene: NA; V gene: TRBV7-6; clone size: NA; J gene: TRBJ1-2; CDR3 protein: CASSMGGWQGEGYTF; CDR3 DNA: TGTGCCAGCAGCATGGGGGGGTGGCAGGGTGAGGGCTACACCTTC
D gene: NA; V gene: TRBV4-3; clone size: NA; J gene: TRBJ2-7; CDR3 protein: CASSQFSGNYEQYF; CDR3 DNA: TGCGCCAGCAGCCAATTTAGCGGAAACTACGAGCAGTACTTC
D gene: TRBD1; V gene: TRBV6-2/TRBV6-3; clone size: NA; J gene: TRBJ1-2; CDR3 protein: CASSYTRDRGRSPYGYTF; CDR3 DNA: TGTGCCAGCAGTTACACCCGGGACAGGGGGCGCAGCCCCTATGGCTACACCTTC
D gene: TRBD1; V gene: TRBV7-9; clone size: NA; J gene: TRBJ2-7; CDR3 protein: CASSLATGGREQYF; CDR3 DNA: TGTGCCAGCAGCTTAGCTACAGGGGGCCGGGAGCAGTACTTC
D gene: NA; V gene: TRBV6-1; clone size: once; J gene: TRBJ2-1; CDR3 protein: CASSGEKVLADVYNEQFF; CDR3 DNA: TGTGCCAGCAGTGGAGAGAAGGTGTTAGCGGATGTGTACAATGAGCAGTTCTTC
D gene: NA; V gene: TRBV7-9; clone size: NA; J gene: TRBJ1-2; CDR3 protein: CASSLDTSQIYGYTF; CDR3 DNA: TGTGCCAGCAGCTTAGACACGTCCCAGATCTATGGCTACACCTTC
D gene: TRBD1; V gene: TRBV7-2; clone size: NA; J gene: TRBJ1-1; CDR3 protein: CASSLATDRGQAFF; CDR3 DNA: TGTGCCAGCAGCTTAGCGACGGACAGGGGGCAAGCTTTCTTT
D gene: NA; V gene: TRBV11-2; clone size: NA; J gene: TRBJ2-1; CDR3 protein: CASSLGFGWGGSYNEQFF; CDR3 DNA: TGTGCCAGCAGCTTAGGGTTCGGGTGGGGAGGTTCCTACAATGAGCAGTTCTTC
D gene: NA; V gene: TRBV9; clone size: NA; J gene: TRBJ2-7; CDR3 protein: CASSVGGLSYEQYF; CDR3 DNA: TGTGCCAGCAGCGTAGGAGGACTCTCCTACGAGCAGTACTTC
D gene: NA; V gene: TRBV18; clone size: NA; J gene: TRBJ1-1; CDR3 protein: CASSPEGTSNTEAFF; CDR3 DNA: TGTGCCAGCTCACCTGAGGGAACCTCGAACACTGAAGCTTTCTTT
D gene: TRBD2; V gene: TRBV6-5; clone size: NA; J gene: TRBJ2-5; CDR3 protein: CASKLAGGVQTQYF; CDR3 DNA: TGTGCCAGCAAACTAGCGGGGGGGGTCCAGACCCAGTACTTC
D gene: TRBD1; V gene: TRBV15; clone size: NA; J gene: TRBJ2-3; CDR3 protein: CATSFRDRGIIDTQYF; CDR3 DNA: TGTGCCACCAGCTTCCGGGACAGGGGAATTATAGATACGCAGTATTTT
D gene: TRBD1; V gene: TRBV5-6; clone size: NA; J gene: TRBJ1-1; CDR3 protein: CASSGTETKAFF; CDR3 DNA: TGTGCCAGCAGCGGGACAGAGACTAAAGCTTTCTTT
D gene: NA; V gene: TRBV4-3; clone size: NA; J gene: TRBJ1-3; CDR3 protein: CASSQDPEAGNTIYF; CDR3 DNA: TGCGCCAGCAGCCAAGATCCGGAGGCCGGAAACACCATATATTTT
D gene: NA; V gene: TRBV2; clone size: NA; J gene: TRBJ2-7; CDR3 protein: CASSEAGGSYEQYF; CDR3 DNA: TGTGCCAGCAGTGAGGCGGGCGGCTCCTACGAGCAGTACTTC
D gene: NA; V gene: TRBV9; clone size: NA; J gene: TRBJ1-6; CDR3 protein: CASSGGQNYNSPLHF; CDR3 DNA: TGTGCCAGCAGCGGAGGACAGAACTATAATTCACCCCTCCACTTT
D gene: TRBD2; V gene: TRBV28; clone size: NA; J gene: TRBJ2-2; CDR3 protein: CASRHRASGRNTGELFF; CDR3 DNA: TGTGCCAGCCGCCACCGAGCTAGCGGAAGGAACACCGGGGAGCTGTTTTTT
D gene: NA; V gene: TRBV19; clone size: NA; J gene: TRBJ1-5; CDR3 protein: CASSSQGFSNQPQHF; CDR3 DNA: TGTGCCAGTAGTTCCCAGGGGTTTAGCAATCAGCCCCAGCATTTT
D gene: NA; V gene: TRBV6-5; clone size: NA; J gene: TRBJ1-6; CDR3 protein: CASKQTNSPLHF; CDR3 DNA: TGTGCCAGCAAACAGACCAATTCACCCCTCCACTTT
D gene: TRBD2; V gene: TRBV4-1; clone size: NA; J gene: TRBJ2-3; CDR3 protein: CASSPRPGTSGTDTQYF; CDR3 DNA: TGCGCCAGCAGCCCACGCCCCGGGACTAGCGGCACAGATACGCAGTATTTT
D gene: TRBD1; V gene: TRBV18; clone size: NA; J gene: TRBJ2-1; CDR3 protein: CASSQGQLLEQFF; CDR3 DNA: TGTGCCAGCTCTCAGGGACAGTTACTTGAGCAGTTCTTC
D gene: NA; V gene: TRBV25-1; clone size: NA; J gene: TRBJ1-1; CDR3 protein: CASSAGTEAFF; CDR3 DNA: TGTGCCAGCAGTGCAGGCACTGAAGCTTTCTTT
D gene: TRBD2; V gene: TRBV6-6; clone size: NA; J gene: TRBJ2-7; CDR3 protein: CASSFEAGVSGHEQYF; CDR3 DNA: TGTGCCAGCAGTTTCGAAGCGGGGGTTTCAGGCCACGAGCAGTACTTC
D gene: TRBD1; V gene: TRBV7-9; clone size: NA; J gene: TRBJ1-5; CDR3 protein: CASSPGTGGSLTQPQHF; CDR3 DNA: TGTGCCAGCAGTCCCGGGACAGGGGGCTCTCTAACTCAGCCCCAGCATTTT
D gene: TRBD2; V gene: TRBV7-9; clone size: NA; J gene: TRBJ2-3; CDR3 protein: CASSPQLAGLTDTQYF; CDR3 DNA: TGTGCCAGCAGCCCACAATTAGCGGGGCTCACAGATACGCAGTATTTT
D gene: NA; V gene: TRBV6-5; clone size: NA; J gene: TRBJ1-2; CDR3 protein: CASSFRGGGYGYTF; CDR3 DNA: TGTGCCAGCAGTTTTCGGGGGGGTGGCTATGGCTACACCTTC
D gene: TRBD1; V gene: TRBV18; clone size: NA; J gene: TRBJ1-2; CDR3 protein: CASSPPGTVPYGYTF; CDR3 DNA: TGTGCCAGCTCACCACCGGGGACAGTGCCTTATGGCTACACCTTC
D gene: NA; V gene: TRBV27; clone size: NA; J gene: TRBJ1-5; CDR3 protein: CASTQGNQPQHF; CDR3 DNA: TGTGCCAGCACTCAGGGAAATCAGCCCCAGCATTTT
D gene: NA; V gene: TRBV6-2/TRBV6-3; clone size: NA; J gene: TRBJ2-5; CDR3 protein: CASSYVGANQETQYF; CDR3 DNA: TGTGCCAGCAGTTACGTGGGGGCGAACCAAGAGACCCAGTACTTC
D gene: NA; V gene: TRBV5-1; clone size: few; J gene: TRBJ1-5; CDR3 protein: CASSLVGGNQPQHF; CDR3 DNA: TGCGCCAGCAGCTTGGTAGGGGGTAATCAGCCCCAGCATTTT
D gene: TRBD2; V gene: TRBV4-2; clone size: NA; J gene: TRBJ2-5; CDR3 protein: CASSQDPSAGGQETQYF; CDR3 DNA: TGTGCCAGCAGCCAAGATCCCTCAGCGGGGGGACAAGAGACCCAGTACTTC
D gene: TRBD2; V gene: TRBV27; clone size: NA; J gene: TRBJ2-4; CDR3 protein: CASSGYFAGGTRGTKNIQYF; CDR3 DNA: TGTGCCAGCAGTGGCTACTTCGCGGGGGGTACCCGGGGGACCAAAAACATTCAGTACTTC
D gene: TRBD1; V gene: TRBV29-1; clone size: NA; J gene: TRBJ2-7; CDR3 protein: CSVEDDRVGYTKQYF; CDR3 DNA: TGCAGCGTTGAAGATGACAGGGTTGGTTATACGAAGCAGTACTTC
D gene: NA; V gene: TRBV2; clone size: NA; J gene: TRBJ2-7; CDR3 protein: CASTLNIYYEQYF; CDR3 DNA: TGTGCCAGCACCCTCAATATCTACTACGAGCAGTACTTC